Described below is a single T cell receptor beta chain sequence and its context. Trimming cost V 0 bases and J 4 bases; bases outside gene matches: 6. This CDR3 contains 16 residues. Per the germline V gene, CDR1 is SGHRS and CDR2 is YFSETQ. Combined were second doses at about 4 or about 12 weeks. This record comes from a study of T cell responses to AZD1222 COVID-19 vaccine. Generated by immunoSEQ multiplex PCR, the TCRdb table keeps only in-frame clones and is missing some. The sample lists around 160,000 clones, around 90% seen once, with 1.3% in the top ten. The TCR was taken from an adult who received the AZD1222 COVID-19 vaccine. The sample here was peripheral blood, taken 28 days after the second AZD1222 dose. V is TRBV5-1 and J is TRBJ1-4; 7 positions agree with TRBD1. The chain's CDR3 is CASSLVPGQINEKLFF. Here the CDR3 DNA reads TGCGCCAGCAGCTTGGTTCCGGGACAGATTAATGAAAAACTGTTTTTT.